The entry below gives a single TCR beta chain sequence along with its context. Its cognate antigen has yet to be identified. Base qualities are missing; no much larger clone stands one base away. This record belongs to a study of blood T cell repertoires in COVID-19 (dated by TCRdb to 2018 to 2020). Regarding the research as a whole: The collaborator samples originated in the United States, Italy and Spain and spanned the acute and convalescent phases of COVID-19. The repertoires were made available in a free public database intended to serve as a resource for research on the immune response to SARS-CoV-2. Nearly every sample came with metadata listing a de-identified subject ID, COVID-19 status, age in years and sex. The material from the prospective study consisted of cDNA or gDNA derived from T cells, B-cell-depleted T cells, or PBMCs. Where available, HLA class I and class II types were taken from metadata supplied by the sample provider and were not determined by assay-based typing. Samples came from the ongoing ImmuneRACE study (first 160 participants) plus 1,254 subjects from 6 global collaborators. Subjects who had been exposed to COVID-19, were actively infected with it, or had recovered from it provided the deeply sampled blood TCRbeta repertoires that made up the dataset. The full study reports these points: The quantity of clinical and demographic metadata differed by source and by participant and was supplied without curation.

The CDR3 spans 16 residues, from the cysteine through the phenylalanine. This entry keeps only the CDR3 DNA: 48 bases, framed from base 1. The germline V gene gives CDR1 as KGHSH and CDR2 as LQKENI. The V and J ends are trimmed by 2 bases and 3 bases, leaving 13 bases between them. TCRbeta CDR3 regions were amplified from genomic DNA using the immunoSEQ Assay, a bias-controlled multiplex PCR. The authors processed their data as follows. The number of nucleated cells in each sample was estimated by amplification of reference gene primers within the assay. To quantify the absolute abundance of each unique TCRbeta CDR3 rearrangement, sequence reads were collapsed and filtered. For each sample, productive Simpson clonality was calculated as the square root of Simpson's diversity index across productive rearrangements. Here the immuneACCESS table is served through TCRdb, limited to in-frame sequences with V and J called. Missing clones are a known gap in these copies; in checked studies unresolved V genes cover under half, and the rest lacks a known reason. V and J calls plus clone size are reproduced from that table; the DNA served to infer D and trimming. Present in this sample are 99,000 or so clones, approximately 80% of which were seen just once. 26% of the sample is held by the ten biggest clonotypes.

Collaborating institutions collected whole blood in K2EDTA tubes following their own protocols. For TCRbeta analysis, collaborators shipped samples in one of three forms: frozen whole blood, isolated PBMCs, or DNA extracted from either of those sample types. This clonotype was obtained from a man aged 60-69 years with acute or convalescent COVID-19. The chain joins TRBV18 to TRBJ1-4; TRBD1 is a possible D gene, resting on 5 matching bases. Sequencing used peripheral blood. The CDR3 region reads CASSPGLPGANEKLFF. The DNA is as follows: TGTGCCAGCTCACCAGGGCTCCCGGGGGCTAATGAAAAACTGTTTTTT.